This T cell receptor (beta chain) was captured in a study of blood T cell repertoires in COVID-19. Here immunoSEQ multiplex PCR was the method, and the copy in TCRdb shows in-frame clones only, minus some. The profile shows under 50,000 clones, about nine tenths of them singletons. Sequenced sample: peripheral blood. This clonotype was obtained from a man aged 65-85 years with active COVID-19.

The CDR3 DNA is TGCGCCAGCAGTTATCAAACAGGGGAATTTTCACCCCTCCACTTT. Its protein is CASSYQTGEFSPLHF. V and J are TRBV5-1 and TRBJ1-6, with TRBD1 matching over 7 bases. The germline V gene encodes CDR1 SGHRS and CDR2 YFSETQ. V lost 5 bases and J lost 9; bases outside the gene matches: 11. CDR3 size: 15 residues.